The 23 T cell receptor beta chains below were found in one sample sequenced in a study of early T cells in non-severe SARS-CoV-2 infection. Using its own MiXCR run on the 5' RACE reads, TCRdb lists one record per CDR3 protein. The sample records under 95,000 distinct CDR3 sequences, 15% being singletons. The specimen was whole blood. The receptors here all came from an adult who was a healthcare worker with PCR-confirmed SARS-CoV-2 infection or an uninfected control (not recorded which).

This clonotype was counted a few times. The chain joins TRBV20-1 to TRBJ1-5, with TRBD1 matching over 7 bases. Losses at the gene ends were 3 bases for V and 4 bases for J; bases not matched to a gene: 6. CDR3 length: 14 residues. CDR1 DFQATT and CDR2 SNEGSKA come from the germline V gene (reference sequence). The CDR3 loop is CSARPGGLNQPQHF. CDR3 sequence (DNA): TGCAGTGCTAGGCCAGGGGGTTTAAATCAGCCCCAGCATTTT.

This rearrangement joins TRBV25-1 to TRBJ1-4, with D maybe TRBD1 (5 bases). CDR3 length: 15 residues. V lost 1 base, J lost 5 bases, and 11 bases lay in between. Germline CDR1 and CDR2: MGHDK and SYGVNS. The CDR3 sequence is CASSEWAGNNEKLFF. The CDR3 coding sequence is TGTGCCAGCAGTGAATGGGCAGGGAACAATGAAAAACTGTTTTTT.

The J gene is TRBJ1-1, the V gene TRBV28; 7 bases map to TRBD1. V gave up 8 bases and J gave up 5 bases; unmatched junction bases: 14. The germline CDR1 and CDR2 sequences are MDHEN and SYDVKM. This CDR3 comprises 15 residues. DNA for the CDR3: TGTGCCAGCGGGAGGACAGGCCGAGGAGGTACTGAAGCTTTCTTT. This codes for CASGRTGRGGTEAFF.

Ten or more counts support this clonotype. V is TRBV7-2 and J is TRBJ2-1; no clear D gene. The germline V and J ends were trimmed by 1 base and 6 bases, with 4 bases remaining between them. The CDR3 contains 12 residues. Germline V gene data show CDR1 as SGHTA and CDR2 as FQGNSA. Written as DNA, the CDR3 is TGTGCCAGCAGCTTAGTACCCAATGAGCAGTTCTTC. Residues: CASSLVPNEQFF.

In its sample, this clonotype was seen many times. The chain carries TRBV5-1 and TRBJ1-1, with D perhaps matching TRBD1 (5 bases). Germline assignment: CDR1 SGHRS and CDR2 YFSETQ. V shed 0 bases and J shed 1 base, with 7 bases lying between them. This CDR3 comprises 14 residues. CDR3 in amino acids: CASSLGQQNTEAFF. The CDR3 coding sequence is TGCGCCAGCAGCTTGGGACAGCAGAACACTGAAGCTTTCTTT.

The V and J genes are TRBV28 and TRBJ2-1; the D gene is possibly TRBD1 (6 bases). The CDR3 loop spans 11 amino acids. Trimming left V 10 bases short and J 9 bases short, with 13 bases between. Germline CDR1 reads MDHEN; CDR2 reads SYDVKM. For the CDR3, the DNA is TGTGCCATTGAACAGGGCGCTGAGCAGTTCTTC. Its protein is CAIEQGAEQFF. Full variable domain (missing parts from reference TRBV28 and TRBJ2-1): DVKVTQSSRYLVKRTGEKVFLECVQDMDHENMFWYRQDPGLGLRLIYFSYDVKMKEKGDIPEGYSVSREKKERFSLILESASTNQTSMYLCAIEQGAEQFFGPGTRLTVL.

This chain joins TRBV6-6 and TRBJ2-1; D is uncertain. The V end lost 2 bases, the J end lost 8 bases, and 13 bases lay between the germline ends. CDR1 and CDR2 (germline): MNHNY, SVGAGI (reference sequence). CDR3 length: 14 residues. Here the CDR3 reads CASSYTGPTHEQFF. As DNA, the CDR3 is TGTGCCAGCAGTTACACTGGCCCTACCCATGAGCAGTTCTTC.

The chain uses TRBV5-1 and TRBJ1-1; tentatively, D is TRBD1 (6 bases). The V and J ends lost 4 bases and 4 bases respectively, with 17 bases between them. Germline values: CDR1 SGHRS, CDR2 YFSETQ. The CDR3 is 15 residues long. The CDR3 DNA sequence: TGCGCCAGCAGCCTATCCCCAGGGGCGGGCACTGAAGCTTTCTTT. It yields the protein CASSLSPGAGTEAFF.

The chain recombines TRBV7-2 with TRBJ2-7; perhaps TRBD1 as D (5 bases). Germline CDR1 is SGHTA and CDR2 is FQGNSA. The CDR3 has 14 residues. With 5 bases removed from V and 3 bases from J, the gap between germline ends came to 14 bases. CDR3 amino acids: CASSADSLLYEQYF. In nucleotides, the CDR3 is TGTGCCAGCAGCGCTGACAGCCTCCTCTACGAGCAGTACTTC.

The chain employs TRBV20-1 and TRBJ1-1, with a tentative D call TRBD1 (6 bases). The CDR3 totals 11 residues. The V gene's germline CDR1 is DFQATT and CDR2 SNEGSKA (reference sequence). V shed 7 bases and J shed 5 bases, with 11 bases lying between them. This CDR3 is CSVVQGTEAFF. The CDR3 nucleotides read TGCAGTGTTGTACAGGGTACTGAAGCTTTCTTT.

This clonotype was counted at least ten times. The chain employs TRBV11-2 and TRBJ2-3, with a possible D match to TRBD1 (6 bases). Germline V gene sequence: CDR1 SGHAT, CDR2 FQNNGV. Trimming left V 2 bases short and J 8 bases short, with 8 bases between. The CDR3 runs 12 residues. The CDR3 is CASSLSRGTQYF. In nucleotides, the CDR3 is TGTGCCAGCAGCTTAAGCAGGGGTACGCAGTATTTT. Based on the CDR3 plus reference TRBV11-2 and TRBJ2-3, the full variable domain is EAGVAQSPRYKIIEKRQSVAFWCNPISGHATLYWYQQILGQGPKLLIQFQNNGVVDDSQLPKDRFSAERLKGVDSTLKIQPAKLEDSAVYLCASSLSRGTQYFGPGTRLTVL.

In this sample, this clonotype turned up many times. The CDR3 loop is CASRGLAGEIETQYF. As DNA, the CDR3 is TGTGCCAGCAGAGGTTTGGCGGGAGAGATAGAGACCCAGTACTTC. V gene TRBV28 combines with J gene TRBJ2-5; TRBD2 matches at 7 bases. The junction had 11 bases not matched to a gene; V was cut back by 6 bases and J by 4 bases. Germline CDR1 reads MDHEN; CDR2 reads SYDVKM. The CDR3 is 15 residues long.

This sequence joins TRBV20-1 and TRBJ2-7; D remains unclear. Germline V gene sequence: CDR1 DFQATT, CDR2 SNEGSKA (reference sequence). The CDR3 contains 15 residues. V was pared by 0 bases and J by 2 bases, with 14 bases between. The CDR3 is CSARDRTRSAYEQYF. The CDR3 region has the DNA TGCAGTGCTAGAGATAGGACCAGGAGTGCCTACGAGCAGTACTTC.

This chain links TRBV6-4 with TRBJ2-1; TRBD2 agrees at 7 bases. Trimming at V came to 2 bases and at J to 5 bases, leaving 0 bases not matched to a gene. The CDR3 is 13 residues long. Germline values: CDR1 MRHNA, CDR2 SNTAGT. CDR3 sequence (DNA): TGTGCCAGCAGTGACGGGACTAACAATGAGCAGTTCTTC. As protein: CASSDGTNNEQFF.

The chain couples TRBV7-8 to TRBJ2-3, with D unclear. The V and J ends lost 5 bases and 8 bases respectively, with 11 bases between them. Looked up from germline, CDR1 is SGHVS and CDR2 is FQNEAQ. The CDR3 spans 12 residues. CDR3 nucleotide sequence: TGTGCCAGCAGCCTCAAAGACTTTACGCAGTATTTT. The encoded protein is CASSLKDFTQYF.

V and J are TRBV10-3 and TRBJ2-1; 12 positions match TRBD2. CDR1 and CDR2 from the germline V gene are ENHRY and SYGVKD. Losses at the gene ends were 6 bases for V and 10 bases for J; bases not matched to a gene: 13. This CDR3 has 16 amino acids. CDR3 loop: CAISPGTSGPGGEQFF. The CDR3 nucleotides read TGTGCCATCAGCCCCGGGACTAGCGGGCCCGGGGGCGAGCAGTTCTTC.

Within the sample, this clonotype is medium-sized (0.01 to 0.1%). This sequence joins TRBV7-2 and TRBJ2-1, with 11 bases fitting TRBD2. CDR1 is SGHTA, CDR2 FQGNSA, per germline. The CDR3 covers 18 residues. Trimming removed 5 bases from V and 1 base from J; junction bases left unmatched: 10. The CDR3 reads CASSLRLAGTGSYNEQFF. In DNA form, the CDR3 reads TGTGCCAGCAGCCTGAGACTAGCGGGAACAGGTTCCTACAATGAGCAGTTCTTC.

The V and J genes are TRBV9 and TRBJ2-7, with D unclear. Germline lookup yields CDR1 SGDLS and CDR2 YYNGEE. V lost 3 bases, J lost 7 bases, and 20 bases lay in between. The CDR3 covers 15 residues. CDR3: CASSGEDQPLEEQYF. The CDR3 coding sequence is TGTGCCAGCAGCGGAGAGGACCAGCCCCTCGAAGAGCAGTACTTC.

The chain joins TRBV20-1 to TRBJ2-7; tentatively, D is TRBD1 or TRBD2 (5 bases each). The CDR3 runs 17 residues. Trimming removed 1 base from V and 1 base from J, with 20 bases in between. The germline gives CDR1 DFQATT, CDR2 SNEGSKA (reference sequence). The CDR3 region is CSARVGDTGGTSYEQYF. In DNA, the CDR3 is TGCAGTGCTAGAGTGGGAGATACAGGCGGCACTTCCTACGAGCAGTACTTC.

The chain is built from TRBV5-6 and TRBJ1-1, with D unresolved. V lost 0 bases to trimming and J lost 4 bases, with 10 bases between them. The CDR3 is 14 residues long. CDR1 is SGHDT and CDR2 is YYEEEE in the germline V gene. The CDR3 nucleotides read TGTGCCAGCAGCTTGGTCCCCGTTGGCACTGAAGCTTTCTTT. Amino acid sequence: CASSLVPVGTEAFF.

This chain uses TRBV28 with TRBJ1-3; D is ambiguous. The CDR3 runs to 13 residues. The germline gives CDR1 MDHEN, CDR2 SYDVKM. V lost 2 bases and J 6 bases, leaving 8 bases between the germline ends. The CDR3 DNA follows: TGTGCCAGCAGTTTAGAGGGTTTAAACACCATATATTTT. Protein: CASSLEGLNTIYF.

The V call is TRBV20-1, the J call TRBJ2-7; 8 nucleotides line up with TRBD2. CDR3 size: 15 residues. Losses at the gene ends were 0 bases for V and 2 bases for J; bases not matched to a gene: 6. The V gene's germline CDR1 is DFQATT and CDR2 SNEGSKA (reference sequence). The CDR3 region is CSARDRAGGTYEQYF. The CDR3 DNA sequence: TGCAGTGCTAGAGATCGGGCGGGAGGCACCTACGAGCAGTACTTC.

The V call is TRBV28, the J call TRBJ2-6, with D maybe TRBD2 (6 bases). This CDR3 is built from 14 residues. V lost 8 bases and J lost 2, with 10 bases in between. Germline CDR1 reads MDHEN; CDR2 reads SYDVKM. CDR3 protein: CASHRGTGANVLTF. The CDR3 nucleotides are TGTGCCAGCCACCGGGGGACTGGGGCCAACGTCCTGACTTTC.